Listed below are T cell receptor beta chains from one sample, sequenced in a study of blood T cell repertoires in COVID-19. Clones were sequenced by immunoSEQ multiplex PCR, and TCRdb holds only the in-frame ones, with some missing. Among under 300,000 clones listed, more than 65% were seen once. Sequences were obtained from peripheral blood. Every receptor here comes from a woman in her thirties or forties who had recovered from COVID-19. CDR3s include the opening cysteine and the closing phenylalanine or tryptophan. A D gene is named only where the DNA matches it firmly. Expanded clones are given a class, and other clones once, few, many or no size at all.

TRBV27	TRBD1	16	TRBJ1-1	.	CASSSGQGRRNTEAFF	TGTGCCAGCAGTTCGGGACAGGGCCGACGGAACACTGAAGCTTTCTTT
TRBV30	TRBD1	12	TRBJ2-1	.	CAWKGARNEQFF	TGTGCCTGGAAGGGGGCGCGCAATGAGCAGTTCTTC
TRBV4-1	.	11	TRBJ1-1	.	CASSLDNVAFF	TGCGCCAGCAGCCTAGATAATGTAGCTTTCTTT
TRBV6-2/TRBV6-3	.	15	TRBJ2-3	.	CASSATGVGTDTQYF	TGTGCCAGCAGTGCCACAGGTGTTGGCACAGATACGCAGTATTTT
TRBV3-1/TRBV3-2	.	12	TRBJ2-7	.	CASSQDSGMQYF	TGTGCCAGCAGCCAAGATTCGGGGATGCAGTACTTC
TRBV11-3	TRBD1	15	TRBJ1-6	.	CASSPGQAYNSPLHF	TGTGCCAGCAGCCCGGGACAGGCTTATAATTCACCCCTCCACTTT
TRBV5-1	TRBD1	16	TRBJ2-1	.	CASSLARGLAYNEQFF	TGCGCCAGCAGCTTGGCCAGGGGGCTAGCTTACAATGAGCAGTTCTTC
TRBV19	TRBD1	14	TRBJ2-7	.	CASQMDPGGNEQYF	TGTGCCAGCCAAATGGACCCAGGGGGCAACGAGCAGTACTTC
TRBV7-9	.	16	TRBJ2-3	.	CASSLATSLSTDTQYF	TGTGCCAGCAGCTTGGCCACTAGCTTAAGCACAGATACGCAGTATTTT
TRBV4-2	TRBD2	18	TRBJ2-3	few	CASSQDLLGAGGTDTQYF	TGTGCCAGCAGCCAAGATTTGCTTGGTGCGGGGGGGACAGATACGCAGTATTTT
TRBV27	.	14	TRBJ2-7	.	CASSLQGFSYEQYF	TGTGCCAGCAGTTTACAGGGTTTCTCCTACGAGCAGTACTTC
TRBV15	.	14	TRBJ2-1	.	CATSRGGENNEQFF	TGTGCCACCAGCAGAGGTGGGGAGAACAATGAGCAGTTCTTC
TRBV28	.	14	TRBJ1-3	.	CASRQFGGGNTIYF	TGTGCCAGCAGGCAATTTGGAGGGGGAAACACCATATATTTT
TRBV6-7	TRBD1	16	TRBJ2-7	.	CASTSPGTGPSYEQYF	TGTGCCAGCACCTCCCCCGGGACAGGGCCCTCCTACGAGCAGTACTTC
TRBV19	TRBD2	15	TRBJ2-5	.	CASSSPSGGQETQYF	TGTGCCAGTAGTTCCCCTAGCGGGGGTCAAGAGACCCAGTACTTC
TRBV6-2/TRBV6-3	.	17	TRBJ1-5	.	CASSYRGQSEGNQPQHF	TGTGCCAGCAGTTATCGTGGACAGTCCGAGGGCAATCAGCCCCAGCATTTT
TRBV3-1/TRBV3-2	.	15	TRBJ1-1	.	CASSQDATVPIEAFF	TGTGCCAGCAGCCAAGACGCGACAGTGCCGATTGAAGCTTTCTTT
TRBV6-4	.	16	TRBJ1-2	few	CASSDSLQGGNYGYTF	TGTGCCAGCAGTGACTCTCTCCAGGGAGGTAACTATGGCTACACCTTC
TRBV27	TRBD2	15	TRBJ2-1	.	CASTKFGTKYNEQFF	TGTGCCAGCACCAAATTCGGGACTAAATACAATGAGCAGTTCTTC
TRBV11-2	.	12	TRBJ1-1	once	CASSLGTVLAFF	TGTGCCAGCAGCTTAGGCACAGTTCTCGCTTTCTTT
TRBV15	.	16	TRBJ2-1	.	CATSRDYSGAYNEQFF	TGTGCCACCAGCAGAGATTATTCAGGGGCCTACAATGAGCAGTTCTTC
TRBV7-2	TRBD2	15	TRBJ2-3	.	CASKPIAGRTDTQYF	TGTGCCAGCAAGCCGATAGCGGGGCGCACAGATACGCAGTATTTT
TRBV19	TRBD1	16	TRBJ1-2	.	CASTLGTGSPNYGYTF	TGTGCCAGTACCCTGGGGACAGGGTCCCCTAACTATGGCTACACCTTC
TRBV12-5	TRBD1	17	TRBJ1-5	.	CASAQGFRDREGQPQHF	TGTGCTAGTGCCCAAGGATTTCGGGACAGGGAGGGTCAGCCCCAGCATTTT
TRBV19	.	14	TRBJ2-7	.	CASSSNRNTYEQYF	TGTGCCAGTAGTAGCAACAGAAATACCTACGAGCAGTACTTC
TRBV2	TRBD1	14	TRBJ2-7	.	CASKTGVLTGEQYF	TGTGCCAGCAAAACAGGGGTTCTTACGGGGGAGCAGTACTTC
TRBV19	.	16	TRBJ2-2	.	CASRTIGWGDTGELFF	TGTGCCAGTAGAACTATCGGGTGGGGGGACACCGGGGAGCTGTTTTTT
TRBV5-4	TRBD1	14	TRBJ1-1	.	CASSTADRDTEAFF	TGTGCCAGCAGCACGGCCGACAGGGACACTGAAGCTTTCTTT
TRBV2	TRBD2	18	TRBJ2-5	.	CASSEAFSGGAAQETQYF	TGTGCCAGCAGTGAAGCGTTCTCCGGGGGGGCAGCCCAAGAGACCCAGTACTTC
TRBV7-3	TRBD1	16	TRBJ2-2	once	CASSLFWDRAAGELFF	TGTGCCAGCAGCTTATTTTGGGACAGGGCGGCCGGGGAGCTGTTTTTT
TRBV5-4	.	16	TRBJ2-7	.	CASSRGGTGRTYEQYF	TGTGCCAGCAGCCGGGGGGGGACAGGGAGAACCTACGAGCAGTACTTC
TRBV10-3	.	15	TRBJ2-2	.	CAISEDRTNTGELFF	TGTGCCATCAGTGAGGACAGGACGAACACCGGGGAGCTGTTTTTT